A selection of T cell receptor beta chains follows, all from one sample in a study of shared clonotypes between healthy human individuals. Sequencing used immunoSEQ multiplex PCR; TCRdb keeps in-frame clones, though not all of them. This table has a few million clones, around nine tenths appearing once. Sequenced material: naive CD4+ T cells sorted from blood. All receptors derive from a man aged 18 to 29 in good health. CDR3s include the opening cysteine and the closing phenylalanine or tryptophan. The order of the fields is D gene, clone size, J gene, V gene, CDR3 length, CDR3 DNA, CDR3 protein. The D gene is left open where the match is weak. For some rows the clone size is stated as once, few or many, or as a class when expanded; others skip it.

NA,NA,TRBJ2-7,TRBV18,13,TGTGCCAGCTCACCAGTCGGTCCCTACGAGCAGTACTTC,CASSPVGPYEQYF
NA,NA,TRBJ1-2,TRBV30,11,TGTGCCTGGAGCGGACAGTATGGCTACACCTTC,CAWSGQYGYTF
TRBD2,NA,TRBJ2-1,TRBV30,20,TGTGCCTGGAATGGGGCCGGGACTAGCGGGAGGGCCGGCTCCTACAATGAGCAGTTCTTC,CAWNGAGTSGRAGSYNEQFF
NA,NA,TRBJ2-7,TRBV5-1,14,TGCGCCAGCAGCTACCAGGGTGAGTCCGTCGAGCAGTACTTC,CASSYQGESVEQYF
TRBD2,NA,TRBJ2-3,TRBV10-3,16,TGTGCCATCAGTGAGGCGGGACTAGTTATGGCAGATACGCAGTATTTT,CAISEAGLVMADTQYF
NA,once,TRBJ2-7,TRBV28,13,TGTGCCAGCAACGACGGAGGGTCCTACGAGCAGTACTTC,CASNDGGSYEQYF
TRBD2,NA,TRBJ2-7,TRBV6-5,15,TGTGCCAGCAGTTCCCATAGCAGCGGGGGCTACGAGCAGTACTTC,CASSSHSSGGYEQYF
TRBD1,NA,TRBJ1-3,TRBV6-6,16,TGTGCCAGCAGCCAAGGACAGGGCCGATCTGGAAACACCATATATTTT,CASSQGQGRSGNTIYF
NA,NA,TRBJ2-1,TRBV5-1,13,TGCGCCAGCAGCTTTAACAGCTACAATGAGCAGTTCTTC,CASSFNSYNEQFF
TRBD2,NA,TRBJ2-6,TRBV10-3,18,TGTGCCATCGGACGGGGGACTAGCGGCTTCGCTGGGGCCAACGTCCTGACTTTC,CAIGRGTSGFAGANVLTF
NA,NA,TRBJ1-2,TRBV5-6,13,TGTGCCAGCAGCTTAACAGGGTACTATGGCTACACCTTC,CASSLTGYYGYTF
TRBD2,NA,TRBJ2-1,TRBV18,18,TGTGCCAGCTCACCATATGCTAGCGGGGAACTAAAATACAATGAGCAGTTCTTC,CASSPYASGELKYNEQFF
NA,NA,TRBJ2-7,TRBV6-5,13,TGTGCCAGCAGTTACCAAACTAGGTCCGAGCAGTACTTC,CASSYQTRSEQYF
NA,NA,TRBJ1-1,TRBV28,15,TGTGCCAGCAGGAACCAGCGGAAGGTGAACACTGAAGCTTTCTTT,CASRNQRKVNTEAFF
NA,once,TRBJ1-4,TRBV5-6,11,TGTGCCAGCAGCAGGGATGAGGCGCTGTTTTTT,CASSRDEALFF
NA,NA,TRBJ1-4,TRBV19,14,TGTGCCAGTAGTGACGGGGGTGAAAGCGAAAAACTGTTTTTT,CASSDGGESEKLFF
TRBD1,few,TRBJ1-1,TRBV9,15,TGTGCCAGCAGCGCACAGGGGACAGGGCTAACTGAAGCTTTCTTT,CASSAQGTGLTEAFF
TRBD2,NA,TRBJ2-3,TRBV7-9,16,TGTGCCAGCAGCCCCCCTATAGCGGGGGGGCGAGATACGCAGTATTTT,CASSPPIAGGRDTQYF
NA,NA,TRBJ1-6,TRBV14,18,TGTGCCAGCAGCCAAGTCTTCGCCCCCGCGGGGGGACCTTCACCCCTCCACTTT,CASSQVFAPAGGPSPLHF
TRBD2,NA,TRBJ2-3,TRBV7-4,16,TGTGCCAGCAGCCTCACTAGCGGGGGGGCCCTGGATACGCAGTATTTT,CASSLTSGGALDTQYF
NA,NA,TRBJ1-2,TRBV25-1,13,TGTGCCAGCAGTGACTCTAATGCGTATGGCTACACCTTC,CASSDSNAYGYTF
NA,NA,TRBJ1-5,TRBV10-1,15,TGCGCCAGCCTCTTTGGGGACGGATTCAATCAGCCCCAGCATTTT,CASLFGDGFNQPQHF
TRBD1,NA,TRBJ2-1,TRBV7-9,17,TGTGCCAGCAGCGCTAGCCGGGACAGCCTTTTGGTGGATGAGCAGTTCTTC,CASSASRDSLLVDEQFF
TRBD2,NA,TRBJ2-1,TRBV7-2,15,TGTGCCAGCAGCTTTCTAGCGGGAGCCTACAATGAGCAGTTCTTC,CASSFLAGAYNEQFF
NA,NA,TRBJ2-3,TRBV20-1,10,TGCAGTGCTAACAGCGATACGCAGTATTTT,CSANSDTQYF
NA,once,TRBJ2-7,TRBV19,13,TGTGCCAGTCAACAACAGGCTGGGGGCGAGCAGTACTTC,CASQQQAGGEQYF
NA,once,TRBJ1-4,TRBV15,13,TGTGCCACCAGCAGATCTCGCACCGAGAAACTGTTTTTT,CATSRSRTEKLFF
NA,NA,TRBJ2-7,TRBV30,12,TGTGCCTGGAGTGCAACAGAGCTACGGCAGTACTTC,CAWSATELRQYF
NA,once,TRBJ1-5,TRBV18,15,TGTGCCAGCTCACCACAGGGATGGAGCAATCAGCCCCAGCATTTT,CASSPQGWSNQPQHF
TRBD1,NA,TRBJ2-5,TRBV27,15,TGTGCCACGCCGCTTAAACGGGACAGCCAAGAGACCCAGTACTTC,CATPLKRDSQETQYF
TRBD1,NA,TRBJ1-4,TRBV7-3,16,TGTGCCAGCATCACCCGACAGGGGGCACGTGTTGGAAAACTGTTTTTT,CASITRQGARVGKLFF
NA,NA,TRBJ2-7,TRBV18,16,TGTGCCAGCTCACCCGACCTGGATTGGGTGGTCTACGAGCAGTACTTC,CASSPDLDWVVYEQYF
NA,NA,TRBJ1-5,TRBV6-5,16,TGTGCCAGCAGGTACAGGGAAAGTATCCCCTATCAGCCCCAGCATTTT,CASRYRESIPYQPQHF
NA,NA,TRBJ1-2,TRBV11-2,12,TGTGCCAGCTCCGGGGGGGCGCGAGGCTACACCTTC,CASSGGARGYTF
TRBD1,NA,TRBJ2-7,TRBV19,14,TGTGCCAGTAGTAGGGACAGGGCCCATCACGAGCAGTACTTC,CASSRDRAHHEQYF
TRBD1,NA,TRBJ1-5,TRBV7-2,15,TGTGCCAGCAGGTTTGACAGGGAGACAAGTCAGCCCCAGCATTTT,CASRFDRETSQPQHF
NA,NA,TRBJ2-1,TRBV4-1,12,TGCGCCAGCAGCCCCTCTCGGGGGGAGCAGTTCTTC,CASSPSRGEQFF
TRBD2,NA,TRBJ2-7,TRBV23-1,15,TGCGCCAGCAGTCAATCAAGGACTAGCGGGCCGGAGCAGTACTTC,CASSQSRTSGPEQYF
NA,NA,TRBJ1-6,TRBV28,16,TGTGCCAGCATCGAACAAGGAGGGTCCTATAATTCACCCCTCCACTTT,CASIEQGGSYNSPLHF
NA,NA,TRBJ2-7,TRBV10-3,14,TGTGCCATCAGTGAGCCGGACAGCTCCTACGAGCAGTACTTC,CAISEPDSSYEQYF
TRBD2,NA,TRBJ2-2,TRBV5-5,18,TGTGCCAGCAGGGCCGGGACTAGCGGAAAGAAGGGGGCCGGGGAGCTGTTTTTT,CASRAGTSGKKGAGELFF
NA,NA,TRBJ2-7,TRBV30,15,TGTGCCTGGAAATGGGCACTAGACTTTCCCAACGAGCAGTACTTC,CAWKWALDFPNEQYF
TRBD1,NA,TRBJ1-2,TRBV6-4,17,TGTGCCAGCAGTGGCACTTTCTCGGGACAGCCCTACGACGGCTACACCTTC,CASSGTFSGQPYDGYTF